This T cell receptor (beta chain) was identified during a study of T cell responses to AZD1222 COVID-19 vaccine. The CDR3 contains 14 residues. Germline V gives CDR1 GTSNPN, CDR2 SVGIG (reference sequence). Trimming removed 3 bases from V and 5 bases from J; junction bases left unmatched: 5. With regard to this clone: Its antigen is still unknown.

Study outcomes and limitations: A mostly white British donor set with more females was recruited, and clonal diversity was possibly underestimated.

The protocol was immunoSEQ multiplex PCR, while the TCRdb copy is restricted to in-frame clones and leaves out a portion. This table holds 110,000 to 150,000 clones, roughly 92% found once. The chain combines TRBV30 with TRBJ2-1; 9 positions match TRBD2. The source was peripheral blood, collected on day 0 of AZD1222 vaccination. This TCR was sampled from an adult in good health. The CDR3 DNA is TGTGCCTGGAGGAAGGTAGCGGGGGACAATGAGCAGTTCTTC. It encodes CAWRKVAGDNEQFF.